Each of the 11 T cell receptor beta chains below was sequenced from the same sample in a study of blood T cells in healthy people across ages. A second about 7 to 12 cycle PCR used barcoded and J-beta primers. TCRdb re-called the 5' RACE reads with MiXCR, one entry per CDR3 protein. The profile shows hundreds of thousands of distinct CDR3 sequences, roughly 34% of them singletons. Sequenced sample: blood. The receptors here all came from a man aged 18 to 35 in good health.

The chain combines TRBV29-1 with TRBJ2-5, with 7 bases that match TRBD2. Trimming at V came to 1 base and at J to 3 bases, leaving 5 bases not matched to a gene. Germline CDR1 and CDR2: SQVTM and ANQGSEA. The CDR3 length is 14 residues. CDR3 DNA sequence: TGCAGCGTTGAAGCGGCTAGCGGAGAAGAGACCCAGTACTTC. It translates to CSVEAASGEETQYF.

This clonotype has ten or more counts. V usage is TRBV12-3 or TRBV12-4 and J usage is TRBJ1-2, with unresolved D. V dropped 1 base and J dropped 8 bases, with 8 bases sitting between them. This CDR3 comprises 12 residues. CDR3 DNA sequence: TGTGCCAGCAGTTTAGGCGGTGGCGGCTACACCTTC. Its protein product is CASSLGGGGYTF.

This chain connects TRBV20-1 to TRBJ2-1, with no clear D. From germline, CDR1 is DFQATT and CDR2 SNEGSKA (reference sequence). V was trimmed by 1 base and J by 3 bases, leaving 16 bases between them. The CDR3 is 16 residues long. The CDR3, as DNA: TGCAGTGCTAGAGGCTCGACCGCACATATCTACAATGAGCAGTTCTTC. This codes for CSARGSTAHIYNEQFF.

The chain employs TRBV28 and TRBJ1-1; 8 positions agree with TRBD1. CDR1 and CDR2 (germline): MDHEN, SYDVKM. This CDR3 comprises 15 residues. With V trimmed by 5 bases and J by 1 base, 6 bases remained unmatched. CDR3: CASSAPQGGNTEAFF. The CDR3 DNA reads as TGTGCCAGCAGTGCACCACAGGGGGGGAACACTGAAGCTTTCTTT.

This clonotype was seen a few times. The rearrangement joins TRBV6-5 to TRBJ2-5, with TRBD1 matching over 8 bases. V shed 0 bases and J 2 bases; nucleotides not matched to a gene: 2. CDR3 length: 15 amino acids. Germline CDR1 and CDR2: MNHEY and SVGAGI. The CDR3 sequence is CASSYSRTGQETQYF. CDR3 bases: TGTGCCAGCAGTTACTCCCGGACAGGGCAAGAGACCCAGTACTTC.

The chain is built from TRBV9 and TRBJ2-7, with a weak D call TRBD2 (5 bases). V lost 2 bases and J 7 bases, leaving 19 bases between the germline ends. Germline CDR1 and CDR2: SGDLS and YYNGEE. The CDR3 is 15 amino acids. In DNA form, the CDR3 reads TGTGCCAGCAGCGTCGTCGGGGAACCTTACAATGAGCAGTACTTC. The encoded protein is CASSVVGEPYNEQYF.

The sample holds one count of this clonotype. The chain is built from TRBV7-6 and TRBJ1-3; D is unclear. The V and J ends lost 1 base and 0 bases respectively, with 7 bases between them. The CDR3 is made up of 15 amino acids. CDR1 and CDR2 (germline): SGHVS, FNYEAQ. CDR3 region: CASSLGVSSGNTIYF. As DNA, the CDR3 is TGTGCCAGCAGCTTAGGCGTCTCCTCTGGAAACACCATATATTTT.

The chain couples TRBV12-3 or TRBV12-4 to TRBJ2-6, with D possibly being TRBD2 (5 bases). CDR3 size: 14 residues. Between the trimmed V and J ends, which lost 8 bases and 0 bases, there was a span of 8 bases. CDR3 DNA: TGTGCCAGCCGGGATCTCTCTGGGGCCAACGTCCTGACTTTC. Protein product: CASRDLSGANVLTF.

This clonotype came up many times. The chain has TRBV7-2 and TRBJ2-1; possible D gene TRBD2, 5 bases. With 3 bases removed from V and 5 bases from J, the gap between germline ends came to 11 bases. Looked up from germline, CDR1 is SGHTA and CDR2 is FQGNSA. The CDR3 extends over 14 amino acids. CDR3 nucleotide sequence: TGTGCCAGCAGCTTGGACTCAAATGACAATGAGCAGTTCTTC. This sequence encodes CASSLDSNDNEQFF.

The chain combines TRBV14 with TRBJ1-2; no firm D call. Germline CDR1 reads SGHDN; CDR2 reads FVKESK. The CDR3 is made up of 14 amino acids. Trimming shortened V by 1 base and J by 0 bases, and 6 bases separated the two germline ends. CDR3 in amino acids: CASSQASANYGYTF. The CDR3 DNA is TGTGCCAGCAGCCAAGCCTCAGCTAACTATGGCTACACCTTC.

This sequence joins TRBV30 and TRBJ2-5; 7 positions agree with TRBD2. This CDR3 comprises 13 residues. Unmatched junction bases numbered 2, after V lost 2 bases and J lost 2 bases. From germline, CDR1 is GTSNPN and CDR2 SVGIG (reference sequence). CDR3 in DNA: TGTGCCTGGAGTCGGGGGGTTCAAGAGACCCAGTACTTC. As protein: CAWSRGVQETQYF.